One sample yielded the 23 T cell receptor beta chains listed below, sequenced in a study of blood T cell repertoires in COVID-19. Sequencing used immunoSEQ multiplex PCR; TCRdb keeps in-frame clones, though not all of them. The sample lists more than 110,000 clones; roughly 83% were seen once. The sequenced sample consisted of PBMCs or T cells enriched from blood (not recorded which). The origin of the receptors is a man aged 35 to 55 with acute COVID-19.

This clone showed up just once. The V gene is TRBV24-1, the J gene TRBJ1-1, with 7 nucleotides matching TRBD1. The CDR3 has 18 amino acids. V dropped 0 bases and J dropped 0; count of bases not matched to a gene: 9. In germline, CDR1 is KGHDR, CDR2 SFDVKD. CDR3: CATSDLLESQGVNTEAFF. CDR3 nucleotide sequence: TGTGCCACCAGTGATTTGCTCGAGTCTCAGGGGGTGAACACTGAAGCTTTCTTT.

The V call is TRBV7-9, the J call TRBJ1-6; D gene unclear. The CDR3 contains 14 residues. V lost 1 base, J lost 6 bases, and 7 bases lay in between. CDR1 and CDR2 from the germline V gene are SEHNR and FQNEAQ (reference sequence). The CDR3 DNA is TGTGCCAGCAGCTTAGAACAGCTTAATTCACCCCTCCACTTT. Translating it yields CASSLEQLNSPLHF.

The CDR3 nucleotides are TGTGCCAGCAGCGCAGGGTTTGAGCCCCAGCATTTT. It translates to CASSAGFEPQHF. The chain couples TRBV9 to TRBJ1-5, with D possibly matching TRBD1 (5 bases). Between the trimmed V and J ends, which lost 3 bases and 8 bases, there was a span of 9 bases. The CDR3 contains 12 residues. Germline V CDR1 and CDR2: SGDLS, YYNGEE.

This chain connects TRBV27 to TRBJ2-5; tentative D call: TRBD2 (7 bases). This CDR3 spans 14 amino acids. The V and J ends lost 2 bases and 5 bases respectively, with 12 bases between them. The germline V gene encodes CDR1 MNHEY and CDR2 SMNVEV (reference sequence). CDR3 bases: TGTGCCAGCAGTTTAAGGGGGGGCTTGGAGACCCAGTACTTC. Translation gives CASSLRGGLETQYF.

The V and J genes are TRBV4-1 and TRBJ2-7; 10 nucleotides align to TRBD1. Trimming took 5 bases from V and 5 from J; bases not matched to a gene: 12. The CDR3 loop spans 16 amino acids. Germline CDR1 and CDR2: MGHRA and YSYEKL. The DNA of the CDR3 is TGCGCCAGCAGCATGCGCCCGGACAGGGGGTTGAACGAGCAGTACTTC. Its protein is CASSMRPDRGLNEQYF.

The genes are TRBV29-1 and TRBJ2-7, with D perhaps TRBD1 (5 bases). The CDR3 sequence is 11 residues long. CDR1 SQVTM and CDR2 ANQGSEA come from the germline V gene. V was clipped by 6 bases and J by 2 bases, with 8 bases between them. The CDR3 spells CSVGRTYEQYF. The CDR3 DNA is TGCAGCGTGGGGCGGACCTACGAGCAGTACTTC.

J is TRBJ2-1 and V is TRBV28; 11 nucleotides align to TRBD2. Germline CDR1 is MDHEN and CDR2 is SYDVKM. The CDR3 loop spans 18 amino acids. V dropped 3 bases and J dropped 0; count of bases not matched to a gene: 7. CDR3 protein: CASSFPSGGMSSYNEQFF. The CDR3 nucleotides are TGTGCCAGCAGTTTCCCTAGCGGGGGGATGAGCTCCTACAATGAGCAGTTCTTC.

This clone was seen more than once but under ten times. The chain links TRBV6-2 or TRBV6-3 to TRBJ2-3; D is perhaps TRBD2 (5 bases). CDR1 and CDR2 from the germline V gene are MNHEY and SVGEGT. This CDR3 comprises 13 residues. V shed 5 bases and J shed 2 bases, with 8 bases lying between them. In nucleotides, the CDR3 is TGTGCCAGCAGTCCCGGGGACACAGATACGCAGTATTTT. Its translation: CASSPGDTDTQYF.

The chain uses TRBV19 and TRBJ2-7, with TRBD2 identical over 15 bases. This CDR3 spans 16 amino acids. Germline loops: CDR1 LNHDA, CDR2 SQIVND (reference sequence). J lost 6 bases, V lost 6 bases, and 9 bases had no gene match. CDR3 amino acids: CASSPGTSGRIGEQYF. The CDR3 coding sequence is TGTGCCAGTAGCCCAGGGACTAGCGGGAGGATTGGCGAGCAGTACTTC.

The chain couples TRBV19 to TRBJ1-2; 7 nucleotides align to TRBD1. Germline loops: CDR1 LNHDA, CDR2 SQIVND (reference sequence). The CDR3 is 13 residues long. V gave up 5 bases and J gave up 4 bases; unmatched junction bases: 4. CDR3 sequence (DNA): TGTGCCAGTAGTCCAGGGGGTACCTATGGCTACACCTTC. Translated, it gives CASSPGGTYGYTF.

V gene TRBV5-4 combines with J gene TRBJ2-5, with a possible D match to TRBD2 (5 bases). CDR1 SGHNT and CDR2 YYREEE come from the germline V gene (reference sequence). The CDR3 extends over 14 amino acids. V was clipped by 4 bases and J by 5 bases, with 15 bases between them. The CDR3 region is CASSLGPSGETQYF. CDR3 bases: TGTGCCAGCAGCCTAGGGCCGAGCGGCGAGACCCAGTACTTC.

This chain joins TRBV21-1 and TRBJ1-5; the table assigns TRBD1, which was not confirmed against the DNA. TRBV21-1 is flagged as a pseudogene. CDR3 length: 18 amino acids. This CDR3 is CASSVRQGAHTSNQPQHF. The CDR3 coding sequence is TGTGCCAGCAGCGTCCGACAGGGGGCTCACACTAGCAATCAGCCCCAGCATTTT.

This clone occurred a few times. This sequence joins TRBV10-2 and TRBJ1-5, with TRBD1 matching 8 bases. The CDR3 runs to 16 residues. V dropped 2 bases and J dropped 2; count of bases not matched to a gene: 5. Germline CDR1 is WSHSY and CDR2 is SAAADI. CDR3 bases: TGCGCCAGCAGTGAGGACAGGGGCAGTGGCAATCAGCCCCAGCATTTT. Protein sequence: CASSEDRGSGNQPQHF.

CDR3 sequence reads: CASLKYNEQFF. The CDR3 DNA reads as TGTGCCAGCCTTAAATACAATGAGCAGTTCTTC. The V call is TRBV2, the J call TRBJ2-1, with D uncertain. Trimming pared 8 bases from V and 4 bases from J, leaving 6 bases between. The CDR3 contains 11 residues. From germline, CDR1 is SNHLY and CDR2 FYNNEI.

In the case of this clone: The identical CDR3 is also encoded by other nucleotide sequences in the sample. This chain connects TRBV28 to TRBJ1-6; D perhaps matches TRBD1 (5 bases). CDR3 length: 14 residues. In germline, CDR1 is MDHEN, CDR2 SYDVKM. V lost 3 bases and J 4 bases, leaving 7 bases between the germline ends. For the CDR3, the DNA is TGTGCCAGCAGTTTCCAGGGTTATAATTCACCCCTCCACTTT. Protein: CASSFQGYNSPLHF. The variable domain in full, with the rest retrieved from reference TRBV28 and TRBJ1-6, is DVKVTQSSRYLVKRTGEKVFLECVQDMDHENMFWYRQDPGLGLRLIYFSYDVKMKEKGDIPEGYSVSREKKERFSLILESASTNQTSMYLCASSFQGYNSPLHFGNGTRLTVT.

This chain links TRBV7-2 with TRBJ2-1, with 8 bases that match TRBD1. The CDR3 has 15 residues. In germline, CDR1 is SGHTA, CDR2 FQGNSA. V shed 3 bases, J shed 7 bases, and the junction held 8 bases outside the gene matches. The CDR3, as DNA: TGTGCCAGCAGCTTCTCGAGACAGGGGTTGAATGAGCAGTTCTTC. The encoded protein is CASSFSRQGLNEQFF.

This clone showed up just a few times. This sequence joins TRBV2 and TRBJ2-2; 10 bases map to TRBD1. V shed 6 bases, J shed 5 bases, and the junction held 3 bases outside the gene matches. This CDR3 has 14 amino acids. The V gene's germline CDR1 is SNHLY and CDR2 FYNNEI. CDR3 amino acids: CASRGQGPTGELFF. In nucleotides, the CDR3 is TGTGCCAGCAGGGGACAGGGGCCTACCGGGGAGCTGTTTTTT.

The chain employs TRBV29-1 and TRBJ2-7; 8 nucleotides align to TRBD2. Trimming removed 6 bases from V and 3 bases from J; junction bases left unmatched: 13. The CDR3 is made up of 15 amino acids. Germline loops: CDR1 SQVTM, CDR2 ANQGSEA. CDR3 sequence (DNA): TGCAGCGTGGCCGGACGGACTAGCAACCTCTACGAGCAGTACTTC. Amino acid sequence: CSVAGRTSNLYEQYF.

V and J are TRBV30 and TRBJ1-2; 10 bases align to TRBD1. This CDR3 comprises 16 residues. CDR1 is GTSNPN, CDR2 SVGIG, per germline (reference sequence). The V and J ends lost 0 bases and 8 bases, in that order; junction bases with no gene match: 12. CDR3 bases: TGTGCCTGGAGTGTCTACACCGACAGGGGGCCTCACGGCTACACCTTC. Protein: CAWSVYTDRGPHGYTF. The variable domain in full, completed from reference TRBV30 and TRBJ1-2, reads SQTIHQWPATLVQPVGSPLSLECTVEGTSNPNLYWYRQAAGRGLQLLFYSVGIGQISSEVPQNLSASRPQDRQFILSSKKLLLSDSGFYLCAWSVYTDRGPHGYTFGSGTRLTVV.

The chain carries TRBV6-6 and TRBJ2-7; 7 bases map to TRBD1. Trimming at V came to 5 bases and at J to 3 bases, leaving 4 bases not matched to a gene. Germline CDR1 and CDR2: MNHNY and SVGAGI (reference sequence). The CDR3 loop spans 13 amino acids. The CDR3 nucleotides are TGTGCCAGCAGTCAGACAGGGCGCTACGAGCAGTACTTC. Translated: CASSQTGRYEQYF.

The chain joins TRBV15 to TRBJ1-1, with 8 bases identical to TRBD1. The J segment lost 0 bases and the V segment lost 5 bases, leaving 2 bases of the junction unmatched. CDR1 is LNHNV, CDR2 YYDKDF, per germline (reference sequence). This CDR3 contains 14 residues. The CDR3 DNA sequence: TGTGCCACCAGCCACAGGGGGATGAACACTGAAGCTTTCTTT. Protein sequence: CATSHRGMNTEAFF.

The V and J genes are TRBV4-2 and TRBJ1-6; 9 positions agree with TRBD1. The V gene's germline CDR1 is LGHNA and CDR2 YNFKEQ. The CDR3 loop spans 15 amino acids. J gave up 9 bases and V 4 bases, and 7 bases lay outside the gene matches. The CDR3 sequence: CASSLSTGQGSPLHF. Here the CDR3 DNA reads TGTGCCAGCAGCCTCTCGACGGGACAGGGTTCACCCCTCCACTTT.

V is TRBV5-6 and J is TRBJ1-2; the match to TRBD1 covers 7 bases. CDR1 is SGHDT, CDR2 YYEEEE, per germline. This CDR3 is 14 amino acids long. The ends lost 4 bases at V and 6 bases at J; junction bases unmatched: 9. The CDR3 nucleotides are TGTGCCAGCAGCCTGCCCCGGACAGGACATGGCTACACCTTC. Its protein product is CASSLPRTGHGYTF.